Described below is a single T cell receptor beta chain sequence and its context. This clonotype was seen a few times. Its antigen remains undetermined. Since a much larger clone is just one base distant, this may be a read error. The sample is drawn from a study of blood T cells in healthy people across ages (dated by TCRdb to the mid-2010s). At the level of the whole study: In model experiments, roughly one uniquely barcoded TCR beta cDNA molecule per two T cells was captured by template switching. To avoid experimental bias, donors of different ages were randomly spread across the sequencing lanes. The donors were divided into four age groups: young (average around 16 years), middle-aged (about 39), aged (under 70) and long-lived (roughly 82). Using deep sequencing normalized with unique cDNA molecular identifiers, the study measured how TCR beta repertoire diversity changes with age. Using the same blood draw, the study looked at two additional independent replicas of 1 million unique cDNA reads for two donors, one aged 18 to 30 and the other aged 80 or older.

Donors were approximately 42 systemically healthy Caucasian individuals from Russia aged roughly 6 to 95 years. Approximately 9.3 milliliters of peripheral blood were collected from each donor into EDTA-treated Vacutainer tubes. PBMCs were isolated by Ficoll-Paque density-gradient centrifugation, with at least 6 million obtained per sample. Trizol reagent was used to extract total RNA from PBMCs, with at least 5 micrograms per sample. The percentages of naive CD45RAhigh/CD27high T cells were determined by flow cytometry on a PBMC aliquot from every donor. What the authors observed across the whole study: As age increased, observed TCR beta diversity per million T cells dropped in a roughly linear way, and a significant reduction was already evident by age about 40. Because donor CMV infection status was unknown, age-related changes in expanded clonotypes were potentially confounded. There was a strong correlation between observed TCR beta diversity and the percentage of naive T cells measured by flow cytometry. Conclusive comparison of naive and antigen-experienced compartments was prevented by the profiling of bulk unsorted PBMCs. Estimates of total diversity from one million sequenced T cells were regarded as lower bounds and underestimates. Compared with the aged group, the long-lived group had more naive CD4+ T cells, fewer expanded clones and increased TCR diversity, suggesting age selection.

Libraries were made using 5' RACE. The data were produced on an Illumina HiSeq 2500. A second PCR of about 7 to 12 cycles was run with a J-beta primer mix and a sample-barcoded 5' primer. A unique molecular identifier was introduced onto each TCR beta cDNA molecule by a template-switch 5' adaptor carrying 12 random nucleotides. Each sample yielded at least 2.5 million CDR3-containing paired-end reads. First-strand cDNA was synthesized from all RNA with the Mint cDNA synthesis kit, primed by a TRBC-specific oligonucleotide. After uracil-DNA glycosylase treatment, a first 18-cycle PCR used universal primers M1SS and BC2_uni_R on all cDNA. The published analysis was carried out like this. Normalization of each sample was performed by random selection of 1 million high-quality reads, each carrying a distinct molecular identifier. Instead of being binned into consensus sequences, reads with shared molecular identifiers were discarded. MiTCR, set to a Q25 quality threshold and the strictest error-elimination algorithm, was used for CDR3 identification, clonotype clustering and error correction. A nonparametric unseen species model with Euler transformation was used to estimate lower-bound total TCR beta diversity. TCRdb passed the public sequencing reads through fastp at Q25 and MiXCR, retaining productive beta sequences. Rows with one shared CDR3 protein collapse into an entry with the most common genes and DNA. TCRdb, not the authors, supplied the V and J calls. For this sample there are 630,000 or so distinct CDR3 sequences; approximately 30% appear just once. About 16% of the sample comes from the top ten.

V is pruned by 7 bases and J by 4 bases, leaving 9 bases of the junction without a gene match. From the cysteine through the phenylalanine, the CDR3 covers 14 amino acids. Left in the record is the CDR3 DNA by itself, 42 bases read in frame from the first base. Taken from the germline V gene, the CDR1 and CDR2 loops are MNHNS and SASEGT. The receptor chain draws on TRBV6-1 and TRBJ2-7; the junction holds 8 bases that match TRBD1. The TCR was taken from a woman aged 80 or older in good health. Donor details come from another sample of the same person, matched by shared clones. Sequencing used blood. The encoded CDR3 is CASNRAGGGYEQYF. The base sequence is TGTGCCAGCAATAGGGCAGGGGGCGGGTACGAGCAGTACTTC.